This T cell receptor beta chain appears in the sequencing data of a study of glioma-infiltrating T cells. The iRepertoire nested amplicon-rescue multiplex PCR amplified TCR alpha and beta CDR3s from RNA. One-step reverse transcription and amplification started from approximately 100-400 ng of tissue mRNA or PBMC total RNA. Using its own MiXCR run on the multiplex PCR reads, TCRdb lists one record per CDR3 protein. The sample has approximately 20,000 distinct CDR3 sequences, about 26% seen once. In its sample, this clonotype was seen many times. CDR3 length: 14 residues. CDR1 SEHNR and CDR2 FQNEAQ come from the germline V gene (reference sequence). The ends were cut back, 5 bases at V and 1 base at J, with 9 bases in the middle.

This receptor was taken from a human donor with low-grade glioma or glioblastoma, undergoing nonglioma brain surgery, or in good health (not recorded which). The chain couples TRBV7-9 to TRBJ1-5; perhaps TRBD1 as D (5 bases). Material for sequencing was glioma tissue, nonneoplastic brain tissue, or PBMCs (not recorded which). The CDR3: CASSGAASNQPQHF. The CDR3, as DNA: TGTGCCAGCAGCGGGGCGGCGAGCAATCAGCCCCAGCATTTT. Drawing the rest from reference TRBV7-9 and TRBJ1-5, the complete variable domain is DTGVSQNPRHKITKRGQNVTFRCDPISEHNRLYWYRQTLGQGPEFLTYFQNEAQLEKSRLLSDRFSAERPKGSFSTLEIQRTEQGDSAMYLCASSGAASNQPQHFGDGTRLSIL.